A single sample gave rise to the 5 T cell receptor beta chains below, sequenced in a study of early T cells in non-severe SARS-CoV-2 infection. TCRdb reprocessed the 5' RACE reads with MiXCR, giving one entry per CDR3 protein. The sample records 25,000 to 30,000 distinct CDR3 sequences, over 8.5% being singletons. Sequenced input: whole blood. The receptors were sampled from an adult who was a healthcare worker with PCR-confirmed SARS-CoV-2 infection or an uninfected control (not recorded which).

This clonotype rates as medium-sized (0.01 to 0.1%). The chain employs TRBV6-5 and TRBJ1-2; D unresolved. CDR3 length: 11 residues. Germline V gives CDR1 MNHEY, CDR2 SVGAGI. V was trimmed by 2 bases and J by 4 bases, leaving 2 bases between them. CDR3 sequence: CASSYGYGYTF. Written as DNA, the CDR3 is TGTGCCAGCAGTTACGGCTATGGCTACACCTTC.

The rearrangement joins TRBV3-1 to TRBJ2-3; TRBD2 matches at 8 bases. The CDR3 length is 16 residues. V lost 1 base to trimming and J lost 4 bases; unmatched junction nucleotides: 7. CDR1 and CDR2 from the germline V gene are LGHDT and YNNKEL (reference sequence). The CDR3 is CASSQAEAGVADTQYF. The CDR3 bases are TGTGCCAGCAGCCAAGCGGAAGCGGGGGTGGCAGATACGCAGTATTTT.

This clonotype was counted ten times or more. This chain links TRBV2 with TRBJ1-2; possibly TRBD1 for D (5 bases). Germline loops: CDR1 SNHLY, CDR2 FYNNEI. This CDR3 contains 13 residues. V was trimmed by 6 bases and J by 5 bases, leaving 13 bases between them. The CDR3 region has the DNA TGTGCCAGCAGCGAGGAACAGGAATATGGCTACACCTTC. Translating it yields CASSEEQEYGYTF.

This sequence joins TRBV29-1 and TRBJ1-1; D is perhaps TRBD1 (5 bases). CDR1 is SQVTM and CDR2 is ANQGSEA in the germline V gene. Trimming removed 4 bases at V and 5 bases at J, with 14 bases between. This CDR3 contains 13 residues. CDR3 nucleotides: TGCAGCGTTGGCGAAGGGGCCAGGACTGAAGCTTTCTTT. Its translation is CSVGEGARTEAFF.

This clonotype has a count of ten or more. This chain joins TRBV18 and TRBJ2-1; D remains ambiguous. This CDR3 comprises 16 residues. Trimming shortened V by 3 bases and J by 0 bases, and 12 bases separated the two germline ends. The germline V gene has CDR1 KGHSH and CDR2 LQKENI. The CDR3 here is CASSPGVPSSYNEQFF. CDR3 bases: TGTGCCAGCTCACCCGGAGTTCCGAGCTCCTACAATGAGCAGTTCTTC. The full variable domain, its missing parts supplied by reference TRBV18 and TRBJ2-1, is NAGVMQNPRHLVRRRGQEARLRCSPMKGHSHVYWYRQLPEEGLKFMVYLQKENIIDESGMPKERFSAEFPKEGPSILRIQQVVRGDSAAYFCASSPGVPSSYNEQFFGPGTRLTVL.